This TCR beta chain was captured in a study of regulatory T cells in long-lasting Graves disease. Time point defined: newly diagnosed GD, antithyroid drugs for less than 3 months. Construction of the TCR library relied on RNA isolated from PBMCs. Library construction for TCR beta used iRepertoire HTBI primers and Arm-PCR of CDR3 regions. TCRdb re-derived calls from the multiplex PCR reads in MiXCR, one entry per CDR3 protein. The top ten clones hold less than 15% of a sample with approximately 490,000 distinct CDR3 sequences, about 17% of them seen once. This clonotype was observed a few times. This sample also belongs to another study, concerning T cells in Graves' hyperthyroidism and ophthalmopathy. That investigation notes: The study used the HTBI primer set for a first-round RT-PCR of the TCR CDR3. Ophthalmopathy and stable hyperthyroidism were told apart by a 13 V-J model.

Sequencing used peripheral blood mononuclear cells (PBMCs), obtained at new diagnosis, from a patient treated with antithyroid drugs. The TCR originated in a man aged 40-55 years with Graves disease.

The CDR3 spells CSARDHQGAGYGYTF. CDR3 coding DNA: TGCAGTGCTAGAGATCATCAGGGGGCGGGCTATGGCTACACCTTC. The chain is built from TRBV20-1 and TRBJ1-2; 8 bases line up with TRBD1. Germline V lookup: CDR1 DFQATT, CDR2 SNEGSKA (reference sequence). Unmatched junction bases numbered 7, after V lost 0 bases and J lost 4 bases. The CDR3 extends over 15 amino acids.